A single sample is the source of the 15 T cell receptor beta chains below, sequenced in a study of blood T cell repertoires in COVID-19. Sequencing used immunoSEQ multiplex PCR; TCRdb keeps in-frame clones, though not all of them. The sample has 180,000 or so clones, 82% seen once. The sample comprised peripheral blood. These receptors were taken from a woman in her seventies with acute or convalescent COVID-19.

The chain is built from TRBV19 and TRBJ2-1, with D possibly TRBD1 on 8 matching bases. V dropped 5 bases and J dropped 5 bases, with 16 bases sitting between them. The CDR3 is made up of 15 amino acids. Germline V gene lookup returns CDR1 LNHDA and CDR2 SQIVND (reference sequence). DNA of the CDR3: TGTGCCAGTAGTCCGAACAGGGGGGGAAACAATGAGCAGTTCTTC. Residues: CASSPNRGGNNEQFF.

The CDR3 nucleotides read TGTGCCAGTTCCTGGACAGAATCCTACGAGCAGTACTTC. Translation: CASSWTESYEQYF. The chain employs TRBV6-6 and TRBJ2-7; D may be TRBD1 (6 bases). Germline CDR1 reads MNHNY; CDR2 reads SVGAGI (reference sequence). Trimming removed 9 bases at V and 1 base at J, with 13 bases between. This CDR3 is built from 13 residues.

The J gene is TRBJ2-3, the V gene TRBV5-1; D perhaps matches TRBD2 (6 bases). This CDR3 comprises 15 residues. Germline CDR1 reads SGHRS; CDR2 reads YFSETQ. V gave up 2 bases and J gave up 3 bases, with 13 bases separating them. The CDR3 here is CASSLAGIETDTQYF. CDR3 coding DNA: TGCGCCAGCAGCTTAGCGGGTATTGAGACAGATACGCAGTATTTT.

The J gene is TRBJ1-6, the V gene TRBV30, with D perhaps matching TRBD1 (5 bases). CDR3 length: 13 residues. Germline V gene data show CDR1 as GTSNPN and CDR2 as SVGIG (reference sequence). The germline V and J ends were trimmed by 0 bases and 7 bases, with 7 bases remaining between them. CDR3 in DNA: TGTGCCTGGAGTGTACAGGTGAATTCACCCCTCCACTTT. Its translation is CAWSVQVNSPLHF.

The CDR3 protein is CASSQELAGIYNEQFF. CDR3 nucleotides: TGCGCCAGCAGCCAAGAATTAGCGGGTATTTACAATGAGCAGTTCTTC. The V call is TRBV4-3, the J call TRBJ2-1; 7 nucleotides align to TRBD2. J gave up 4 bases and V 0 bases, and 6 bases lay outside the gene matches. Germline CDR1 and CDR2: LGHNA and YSLEER. The CDR3 consists of 16 residues.

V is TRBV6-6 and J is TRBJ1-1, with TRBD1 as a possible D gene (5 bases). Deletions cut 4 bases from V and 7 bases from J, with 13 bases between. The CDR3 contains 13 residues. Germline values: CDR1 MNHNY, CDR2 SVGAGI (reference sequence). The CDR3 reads CASSSGTSGEAFF. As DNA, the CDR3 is TGTGCCAGCAGTTCCGGGACTTCTGGTGAAGCTTTCTTT.

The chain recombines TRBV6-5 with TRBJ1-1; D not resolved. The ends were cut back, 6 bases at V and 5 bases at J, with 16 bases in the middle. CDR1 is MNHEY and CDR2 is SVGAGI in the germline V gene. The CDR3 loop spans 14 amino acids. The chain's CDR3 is CASSYGGGATEAFF. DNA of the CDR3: TGTGCCAGCAGCTATGGCGGTGGTGCAACTGAAGCTTTCTTT.

Here the CDR3 DNA reads TGTGCCAGTAGTGTACCCGGGACAGGGTACTCTGGAAACACCATATATTTT. Protein: CASSVPGTGYSGNTIYF. The rearrangement joins TRBV19 to TRBJ1-3; 9 bases map to TRBD1. The ends lost 5 bases at V and 0 bases at J; junction bases unmatched: 8. The length of the CDR3 is 17 residues. CDR1 and CDR2 from the germline V gene are LNHDA and SQIVND (reference sequence).

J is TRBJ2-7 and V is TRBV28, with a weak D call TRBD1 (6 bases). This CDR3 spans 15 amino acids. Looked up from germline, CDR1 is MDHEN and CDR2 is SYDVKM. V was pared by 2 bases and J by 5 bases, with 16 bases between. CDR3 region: CASSLAPQGLDEQYF. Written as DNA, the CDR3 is TGTGCCAGCAGTTTAGCTCCTCAGGGGCTCGACGAGCAGTACTTC.

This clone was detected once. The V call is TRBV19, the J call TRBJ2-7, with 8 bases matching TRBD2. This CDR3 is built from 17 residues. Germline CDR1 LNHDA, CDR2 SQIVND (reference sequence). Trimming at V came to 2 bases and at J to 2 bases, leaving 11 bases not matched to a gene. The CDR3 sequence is CASSITFVGTRTYEQYF. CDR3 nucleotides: TGTGCCAGTAGTATAACCTTTGTGGGGACTAGGACCTACGAGCAGTACTTC.

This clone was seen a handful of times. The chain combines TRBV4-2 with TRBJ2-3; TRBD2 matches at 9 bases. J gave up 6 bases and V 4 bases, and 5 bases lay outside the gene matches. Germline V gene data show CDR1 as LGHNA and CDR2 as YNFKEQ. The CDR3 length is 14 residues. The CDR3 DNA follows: TGTGCCAGCAGCCTACGGACTAGCGAGGATACGCAGTATTTT. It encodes CASSLRTSEDTQYF.

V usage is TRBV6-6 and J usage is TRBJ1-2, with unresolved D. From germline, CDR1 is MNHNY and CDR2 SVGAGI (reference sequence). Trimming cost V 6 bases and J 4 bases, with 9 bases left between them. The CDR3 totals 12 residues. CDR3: CASSPTSYGYTF. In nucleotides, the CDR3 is TGTGCCAGCAGCCCAACCAGCTATGGCTACACCTTC.

CDR3 in DNA: TGTGCCACCAGCAGATCAACAGGGGATGCCGGGGAGCTGTTTTTT. Encoded protein: CATSRSTGDAGELFF. This chain connects TRBV15 to TRBJ2-2; 7 positions agree with TRBD1. CDR3 length: 15 amino acids. Germline CDR1 reads LNHNV; CDR2 reads YYDKDF (reference sequence). V was pared by 2 bases and J by 6 bases, with 6 bases of the junction left unmatched.

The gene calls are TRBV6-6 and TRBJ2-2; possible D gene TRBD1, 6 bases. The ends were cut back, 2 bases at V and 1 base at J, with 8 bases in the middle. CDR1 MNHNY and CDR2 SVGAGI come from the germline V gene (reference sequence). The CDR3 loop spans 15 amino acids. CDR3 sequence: CASSYGQWNTGELFF. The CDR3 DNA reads TGTGCCAGCAGTTACGGACAGTGGAACACCGGGGAGCTGTTTTTT.

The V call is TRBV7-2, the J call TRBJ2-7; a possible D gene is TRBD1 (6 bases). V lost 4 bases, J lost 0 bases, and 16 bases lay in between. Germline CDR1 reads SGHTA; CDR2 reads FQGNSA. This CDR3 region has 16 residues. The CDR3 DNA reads TGTGCCAGCAGCTCCATGGGGGCCATCCCCTCCTACGAGCAGTACTTC. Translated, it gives CASSSMGAIPSYEQYF.